Sequencing of this T cell receptor (beta chain) was carried out in a study of human T cells and chemical hapten exposure. The CDR3 covers 15 residues. The V end lost 0 bases, the J end lost 3 bases, and 10 bases lay between the germline ends. From germline, CDR1 is SGHRS and CDR2 YFSETQ. One entry per CDR3 protein, called by TCRdb with MiXCR from the RACE reads. The table has roughly 110,000 distinct CDR3 sequences, less than 15% seen once. The table lists this clonotype with a few counts. Specified time point: pre-sensitization, week 0. Sample treatment: therapeutic diphenylcyclopropenone sensitization with weekly scalp DPC.

The clonotype originates from a woman in her fifties or sixties with alopecia areata. Some clones in this sample may be carry-over from other donors' samples. The sequences come from whole blood, collected in connection with sensitization to the hapten diphenylcyclopropenone (DPC). The chain has TRBV5-1 and TRBJ2-1, with D perhaps being TRBD1 or TRBD2 (5 bases each). The CDR3 is CASSLVGGVYNEQFF. The CDR3 DNA reads TGCGCCAGCAGCTTGGTTGGGGGAGTCTACAATGAGCAGTTCTTC.